A selection of T cell receptor beta chains follows, all from one sample in a study of blood T cell repertoires in COVID-19. Clones were read by immunoSEQ multiplex PCR, and TCRdb kept only the in-frame ones, dropping some. Of roughly 360,000 clones detected, 87% appear once; the ten largest clones hold 1.3%. The specimen was PBMCs or T cells enriched from blood (not recorded which). Receptors were obtained from a man aged 25 to 40 who had recovered from COVID-19. Each CDR3 is given with its conserved first and last residue. A D gene is named only where the DNA matches it firmly. Not all rows give a size; the values are once, few, many and, for expanded clones, a class.

clone_size: NA; v_call: TRBV4-2; j_call: TRBJ2-5; cdr3_length: 15; d_call: NA; cdr3_aa: CASSQHPGQQETQYF; cdr3_nt: TGTGCCAGCAGCCAACACCCCGGACAACAAGAGACCCAGTACTTC
clone_size: NA; v_call: TRBV7-9; j_call: TRBJ1-1; cdr3_length: 14; d_call: TRBD1; cdr3_aa: CASREPGQDTEAFF; cdr3_nt: TGTGCCAGCAGGGAACCGGGACAGGACACTGAAGCTTTCTTT
clone_size: NA; v_call: TRBV19; j_call: TRBJ1-5; cdr3_length: 15; d_call: NA; cdr3_aa: CASSTARGSNQPQHF; cdr3_nt: TGTGCCAGTAGTACAGCTAGGGGAAGCAATCAGCCCCAGCATTTT
clone_size: NA; v_call: TRBV2; j_call: TRBJ2-7; cdr3_length: 14; d_call: TRBD1; cdr3_aa: CASSATGQLYEQYF; cdr3_nt: TGTGCCAGCAGTGCTACGGGACAGCTATACGAGCAGTACTTC
clone_size: NA; v_call: TRBV25-1; j_call: TRBJ1-4; cdr3_length: 15; d_call: NA; cdr3_aa: CASSVGQLAYEKLFF; cdr3_nt: TGTGCCAGCAGTGTCGGACAGCTTGCATACGAAAAACTGTTTTTT
clone_size: NA; v_call: TRBV18; j_call: TRBJ2-5; cdr3_length: 12; d_call: NA; cdr3_aa: CATAGETETQYF; cdr3_nt: TGTGCCACGGCCGGGGAGACGGAGACCCAGTACTTC
clone_size: NA; v_call: TRBV7-9; j_call: TRBJ1-1; cdr3_length: 16; d_call: NA; cdr3_aa: CASSLGLPQFTPEAFF; cdr3_nt: TGTGCCAGCAGCTTAGGGTTACCACAGTTTACCCCTGAAGCTTTCTTT
clone_size: few; v_call: TRBV19; j_call: TRBJ1-5; cdr3_length: 13; d_call: NA; cdr3_aa: CASSIAGDQPQHF; cdr3_nt: TGTGCCAGTAGTATAGCAGGGGATCAGCCCCAGCATTTT
clone_size: NA; v_call: TRBV7-2; j_call: TRBJ2-7; cdr3_length: 15; d_call: TRBD1; cdr3_aa: CASSLGSTGFYEQYF; cdr3_nt: TGTGCCAGCAGCTTAGGTTCGACAGGGTTCTACGAGCAGTACTTC
clone_size: once; v_call: TRBV7-9; j_call: TRBJ1-2; cdr3_length: 15; d_call: NA; cdr3_aa: CASSPRVQGNYGYTF; cdr3_nt: TGTGCCAGCAGCCCGCGCGTGCAGGGCAACTATGGCTACACCTTC
clone_size: NA; v_call: TRBV10-3; j_call: TRBJ2-7; cdr3_length: 14; d_call: TRBD1; cdr3_aa: CAMQPGQGDHEQYF; cdr3_nt: TGTGCCATGCAACCGGGACAGGGGGATCACGAGCAGTACTTC
clone_size: NA; v_call: TRBV18; j_call: TRBJ1-5; cdr3_length: 16; d_call: TRBD1; cdr3_aa: CASSPAGQGPNQPQHF; cdr3_nt: TGTGCCAGCTCCCCAGCAGGACAGGGGCCGAATCAGCCCCAGCATTTT
clone_size: NA; v_call: TRBV3-1/TRBV3-2; j_call: TRBJ1-2; cdr3_length: 12; d_call: NA; cdr3_aa: CASSQANYGYTF; cdr3_nt: TGTGCCAGCAGCCAAGCAAACTATGGCTACACCTTC
clone_size: NA; v_call: TRBV4-3; j_call: TRBJ1-4; cdr3_length: 14; d_call: NA; cdr3_aa: CASSQDSFNEKLFF; cdr3_nt: TGCGCCAGCAGCCAAGATAGTTTTAATGAAAAACTGTTTTTT
clone_size: NA; v_call: TRBV3-1/TRBV3-2; j_call: TRBJ1-5; cdr3_length: 16; d_call: NA; cdr3_aa: CASSQEGRGGNQPQHF; cdr3_nt: TGTGCCAGCAGCCAAGAGGGCAGGGGAGGCAATCAGCCCCAGCATTTT
clone_size: NA; v_call: TRBV5-6; j_call: TRBJ1-2; cdr3_length: 12; d_call: NA; cdr3_aa: CASNRPGRGYTF; cdr3_nt: TGTGCCAGCAACCGGCCGGGTCGGGGCTACACCTTC
clone_size: NA; v_call: TRBV9; j_call: TRBJ2-1; cdr3_length: 16; d_call: TRBD2; cdr3_aa: CASSVAGGIGYNEQFF; cdr3_nt: TGTGCCAGCAGCGTCGCGGGGGGGATAGGCTACAATGAGCAGTTCTTC